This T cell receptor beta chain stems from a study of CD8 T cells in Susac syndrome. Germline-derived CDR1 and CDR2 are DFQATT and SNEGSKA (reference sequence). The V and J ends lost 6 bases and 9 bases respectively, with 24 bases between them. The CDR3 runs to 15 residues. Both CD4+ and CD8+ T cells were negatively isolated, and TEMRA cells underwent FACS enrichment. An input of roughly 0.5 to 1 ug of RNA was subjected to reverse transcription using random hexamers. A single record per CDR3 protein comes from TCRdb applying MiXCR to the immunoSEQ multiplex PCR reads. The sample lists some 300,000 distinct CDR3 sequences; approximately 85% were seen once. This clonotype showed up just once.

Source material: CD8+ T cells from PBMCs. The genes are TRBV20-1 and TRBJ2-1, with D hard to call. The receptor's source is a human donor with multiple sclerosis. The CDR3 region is CSAMTGVAAFAEQFF. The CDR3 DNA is TGCAGTGCCATGACCGGTGTAGCCGCGTTTGCTGAGCAGTTCTTC.